One and the same sample provided the 10 T cell receptor beta chains below, sequenced in a study of blood T cell repertoires in COVID-19. Profiled with immunoSEQ multiplex PCR; TCRdb holds only in-frame clones, not every one. This sample has 200,000 to 250,000 clones, with approximately 86% found just once. Sequencing input: peripheral blood. The receptor set was obtained from a man aged 55 to 70 with acute or convalescent COVID-19.

This sequence joins TRBV4-2 and TRBJ2-2, with 15 positions matching TRBD2. This CDR3 is 19 amino acids long. With 0 bases clipped from V and 6 bases from J, the junction kept 8 bases outside the gene matches. Germline V lookup: CDR1 LGHNA, CDR2 YNFKEQ. CDR3 nucleotides: TGTGCCAGCAGCCAAGATGGGACTAGCGGGGGGACAGGATCCGGGGAGCTGTTTTTT. Translating gives CASSQDGTSGGTGSGELFF.

The V gene is TRBV5-1, the J gene TRBJ2-7; D possibly corresponds to TRBD1 (5 bases). From germline, CDR1 is SGHRS and CDR2 YFSETQ. The CDR3 is 15 amino acids. V was clipped by 0 bases and J by 7 bases, with 17 bases between them. The CDR3 sequence is CASSLEFVQAGEQYF. CDR3 coding DNA: TGCGCCAGCAGCTTGGAGTTTGTACAGGCCGGGGAGCAGTACTTC.

CDR3 region: CASSPWYGGVGEKLFF. Written as DNA, the CDR3 is TGTGCCAGTAGTCCGTGGTATGGAGGGGTTGGTGAAAAACTGTTTTTT. The chain recombines TRBV19 with TRBJ1-4, with TRBD1 as a possible D gene (5 bases). Germline V gene data show CDR1 as LNHDA and CDR2 as SQIVND (reference sequence). The CDR3 length is 16 residues. Deletions cut 5 bases from V and 7 bases from J, with 20 bases between.

The chain employs TRBV7-2 and TRBJ2-4; 8 nucleotides match TRBD1. The junction had 8 bases not matched to a gene; V was cut back by 1 base and J by 6 bases. From germline, CDR1 is SGHTA and CDR2 FQGNSA. The CDR3 is 16 residues long. The CDR3 DNA reads as TGTGCCAGCAGCTTAGTCGCCCAGGGGGCGCGAAACATTCAGTACTTC. It codes for CASSLVAQGARNIQYF.

The CDR3 here is CASRLDYLWFF. The CDR3 bases are TGTGCCAGCAGGCTCGACTACTTATGGTTCTTC. The chain has TRBV6-5 and TRBJ2-1; D might be TRBD2 (5 bases). The ends were cut back, 6 bases at V and 15 bases at J, with 15 bases in the middle. The CDR3 contains 11 residues. Per germline, CDR1 MNHEY and CDR2 SVGAGI.

The CDR3 sequence: CASSREAGGPGEQYF. CDR3 DNA: TGTGCCAGCAGCCGGGAGGCGGGGGGGCCTGGCGAGCAGTACTTC. The chain couples TRBV7-2 to TRBJ2-7; 9 nucleotides agree with TRBD2. The CDR3 is made up of 15 amino acids. Germline V gives CDR1 SGHTA, CDR2 FQGNSA. V gave up 5 bases and J gave up 6 bases; unmatched junction bases: 11.

This rearrangement joins TRBV5-4 to TRBJ2-1; D not resolved. This CDR3 has 15 amino acids. Trimming took 7 bases from V and 0 from J, leaving 14 bases between them. In germline, CDR1 is SGHNT, CDR2 YYREEE (reference sequence). The CDR3 bases are TGTGCCAGCTCTAGAGACCTCGGCTCCTACAATGAGCAGTTCTTC. The encoded protein is CASSRDLGSYNEQFF. Variable domain in full (rest from reference TRBV5-4 and TRBJ2-1): ETGVTQSPTHLIKTRGQQVTLRCSSQSGHNTVSWYQQALGQGPQFIFQYYREEENGRGNFPPRFSGLQFPNYSSELNVNALELDDSALYLCASSRDLGSYNEQFFGPGTRLTVL.

V gene TRBV7-9 combines with J gene TRBJ2-7; D unclear. The CDR3 has 14 residues. Per germline, CDR1 SEHNR and CDR2 FQNEAQ (reference sequence). V dropped 7 bases and J dropped 2 bases, with 15 bases sitting between them. The CDR3 DNA reads TGTGCCAGCACCTCTCACCAGGAAACCTACGAGCAGTACTTC. Translation gives CASTSHQETYEQYF.

CDR3 sequence: CASSPRPGAGNYGYTF. The CDR3 DNA follows: TGTGCCAGCAGCCCAAGACCAGGGGCAGGGAACTATGGCTACACCTTC. The rearrangement links TRBV7-3 to TRBJ1-2; D perhaps matches TRBD1 (6 bases). The V gene lost 5 bases and the J gene lost 2 bases, with 18 bases spanning the gap. Germline V gives CDR1 SGHTA, CDR2 FQGTGA. This CDR3 contains 16 residues.

The CDR3 sequence: CASRIQGTPYNEQFF. The CDR3 DNA sequence: TGTGCCAGCAGAATACAGGGAACCCCCTACAATGAGCAGTTCTTC. The V and J genes are TRBV6-4 and TRBJ2-1; D possibly corresponds to TRBD1 (6 bases). The ends were cut back, 6 bases at V and 2 bases at J, with 14 bases in the middle. This CDR3 region has 15 residues. Germline V lookup: CDR1 MRHNA, CDR2 SNTAGT.